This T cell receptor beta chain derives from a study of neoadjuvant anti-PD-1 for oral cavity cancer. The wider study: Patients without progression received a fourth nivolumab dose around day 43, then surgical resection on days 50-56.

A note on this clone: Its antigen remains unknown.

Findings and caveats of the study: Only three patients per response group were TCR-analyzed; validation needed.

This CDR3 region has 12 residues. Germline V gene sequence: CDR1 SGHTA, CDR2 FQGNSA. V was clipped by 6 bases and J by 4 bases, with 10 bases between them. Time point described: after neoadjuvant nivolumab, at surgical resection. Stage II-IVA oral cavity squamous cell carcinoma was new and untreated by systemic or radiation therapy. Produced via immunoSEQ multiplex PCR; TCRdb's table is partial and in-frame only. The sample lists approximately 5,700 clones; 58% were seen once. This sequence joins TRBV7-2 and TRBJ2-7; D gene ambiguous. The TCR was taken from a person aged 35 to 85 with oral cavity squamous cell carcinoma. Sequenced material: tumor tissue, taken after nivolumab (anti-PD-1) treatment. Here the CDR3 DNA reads TGTGCCAGCAGTCCGTTTTCGTACGAGCAGTACTTC. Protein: CASSPFSYEQYF.